This TCR beta chain was recovered during a study of T cell responses to AZD1222 COVID-19 vaccine. With regard to this clone: Its antigen is undetermined.

Study observations and caveats: Donors skewed white British and female; clonal diversity was possibly underestimated. Just five to seven people given AZD1222 tested seropositive at baseline.

Libraries were prepared by immunoSEQ multiplex PCR; TCRdb keeps only in-frame clonotypes and omits some of them. The sample gives 100,000 or so clones, around nine tenths of which show up once; about 3% is in the top ten. The CDR3 runs 15 residues. With 0 bases clipped from V and 4 bases from J, the junction kept 4 bases outside the gene matches. From germline, CDR1 is LGHDT and CDR2 YNNKEL (reference sequence). This sequence was found in an adult in good health. Material: peripheral blood, obtained on day 0 of AZD1222 vaccination. The chain is built from TRBV3-1 (or the pseudogene TRBV3-2) and TRBJ1-2; TRBD1 agrees at 8 bases. CDR3 region: CASSQDVTGAYGYTF. The CDR3 coding sequence is TGTGCCAGCAGCCAAGATGTGACAGGGGCCTATGGCTACACCTTC.